Sequencing of this T cell receptor beta chain was carried out in a study of blood T cell repertoires in COVID-19 (dated by TCRdb to 2018 to 2020). In terms of the full investigation: Collaborator samples came from the United States, Italy and Spain and covered acute and convalescent phases of COVID-19. The samples were drawn from the first 160 participants of the ongoing ImmuneRACE study and from under 1,500 subjects provided by 6 global collaborators. The sample metadata nearly always contained a de-identified subject ID, COVID-19 status, age in years and sex. The repertoires were made available in a free public database intended to serve as a resource for research on the immune response to SARS-CoV-2. Where available, HLA class I and class II types were taken from metadata supplied by the sample provider and were not determined by assay-based typing. Deeply sampled blood TCRbeta repertoires from subjects exposed to, actively infected with, or recovered from COVID-19 were included in the dataset. The material from the prospective study consisted of cDNA or gDNA derived from T cells, B-cell-depleted T cells, or PBMCs. Summary of the overall study and its limitations: The amount of clinical and demographic metadata varied by source and participant and was provided uncurated.

With respect to this clone: The clone's antigen remains unknown. No much larger clone is present one base from it, and per-base qualities are unavailable.

The germline V gene encodes CDR1 KGHSH and CDR2 LQKENI. The cysteine opens and the phenylalanine closes a CDR3 of 14 amino acids. Of the read, only the CDR3 DNA is kept; its 42 bases are in frame from base 1. V is trimmed back by 3 bases and J by 3 bases, and the junction contains 4 bases that no gene match accounts for. Each collaborating institution followed its own protocols to collect whole blood in K2EDTA tubes. Collaborator samples were shipped for TCRbeta analysis as frozen whole blood, isolated PBMCs, or DNA extracted from either sample type. The immunoSEQ Assay, a bias-controlled multiplex PCR, was used to amplify TCRbeta CDR3 regions from genomic DNA. In the original analysis: Nucleated cell counts per sample were estimated from amplification of reference gene primers within the assay. Sequence reads were collapsed and filtered to measure the absolute abundance of every unique TCRbeta CDR3 rearrangement. For each sample, productive Simpson clonality was calculated as the square root of Simpson's diversity index over productive rearrangements. Drawn from immuneACCESS, this table holds only the in-frame rearrangements with V and J called that TCRdb kept. Clones are partly lost; checked studies trace under half to an unresolved V gene and leave the rest unexplained. V, J and clone size are those of that table, while D and trimming were read from the DNA. This sample comprises some 200,000 clones, 75% to 80% of them detected only once. Of the sample, 26% is held by the ten largest clones.

The material sequenced was peripheral blood. The sequence links TRBV18 to TRBJ2-7, and 8 junction bases match TRBD2. This sequence was found in an older woman with acute or convalescent COVID-19. Here the CDR3 is given as CASSPGRGDYEQYF. The sequenced DNA is TGTGCCAGCTCACCCGGGAGGGGGGACTACGAGCAGTACTTC.